This T cell receptor (beta chain) was documented in a study of T-cell memory formation after mild COVID-19. Study-wide background: Clustering of TCRs was largely donor specific.

TCRdb processed the 5' RACE reads anew with MiXCR; each CDR3 protein has one entry. Of almost 250,000 distinct CDR3 sequences in the sample, 15% were seen once. V was trimmed by 6 bases and J by 2 bases, leaving 14 bases between them. The germline V gene has CDR1 SNHLY and CDR2 FYNNEI. The CDR3 length is 15 residues. The chain uses TRBV2 and TRBJ1-5, with no clear D. The sample comprised PBMCs or a T cell subset sorted from them (not recorded which). This clonotype was obtained from an adult woman who had mild COVID-19 (a few samples of this study predate the infection). Cell type and time point are not known. The CDR3 is CASSNDRRGNQPQHF. The CDR3 DNA reads as TGTGCCAGCAGCAACGACCGACGTGGCAATCAGCCCCAGCATTTT.